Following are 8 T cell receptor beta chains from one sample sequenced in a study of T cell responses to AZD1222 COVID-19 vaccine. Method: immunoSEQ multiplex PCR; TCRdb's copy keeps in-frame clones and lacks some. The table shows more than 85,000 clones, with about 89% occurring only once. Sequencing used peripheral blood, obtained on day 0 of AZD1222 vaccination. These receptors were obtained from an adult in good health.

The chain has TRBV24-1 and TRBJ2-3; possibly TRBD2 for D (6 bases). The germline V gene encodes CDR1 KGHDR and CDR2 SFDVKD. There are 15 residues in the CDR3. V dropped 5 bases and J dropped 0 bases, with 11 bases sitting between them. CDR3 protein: CATSVAGTSTDTQYF. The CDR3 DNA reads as TGTGCCACCAGTGTTGCAGGGACTAGCACAGATACGCAGTATTTT.

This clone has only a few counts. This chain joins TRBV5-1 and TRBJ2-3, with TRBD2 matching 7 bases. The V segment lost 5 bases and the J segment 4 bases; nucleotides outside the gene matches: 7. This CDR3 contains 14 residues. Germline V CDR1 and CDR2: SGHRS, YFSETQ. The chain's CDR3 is CASRAGAPPDTQYF. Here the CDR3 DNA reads TGCGCCAGCAGGGCGGGAGCCCCCCCAGATACGCAGTATTTT. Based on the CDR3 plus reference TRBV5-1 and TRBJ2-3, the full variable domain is KAGVTQTPRYLIKTRGQQVTLSCSPISGHRSVSWYQQTPGQGLQFLFEYFSETQRNKGNFPGRFSGRQFSNSRSEMNVSTLELGDSALYLCASRAGAPPDTQYFGPGTRLTVL.

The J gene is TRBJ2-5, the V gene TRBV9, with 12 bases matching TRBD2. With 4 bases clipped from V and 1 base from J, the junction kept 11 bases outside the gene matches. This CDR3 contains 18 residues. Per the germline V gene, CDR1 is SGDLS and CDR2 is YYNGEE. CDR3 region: CASSPRGTSGGFQETQYF. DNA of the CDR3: TGTGCCAGCAGCCCGCGGGGTACTAGCGGGGGGTTCCAAGAGACCCAGTACTTC.

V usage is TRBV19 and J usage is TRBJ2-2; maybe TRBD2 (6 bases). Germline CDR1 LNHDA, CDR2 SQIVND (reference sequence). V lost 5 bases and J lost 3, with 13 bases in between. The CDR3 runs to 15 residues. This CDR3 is CASSGRRGYTGELFF. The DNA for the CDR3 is TGTGCCAGTAGTGGGCGGAGGGGCTACACCGGGGAGCTGTTTTTT.

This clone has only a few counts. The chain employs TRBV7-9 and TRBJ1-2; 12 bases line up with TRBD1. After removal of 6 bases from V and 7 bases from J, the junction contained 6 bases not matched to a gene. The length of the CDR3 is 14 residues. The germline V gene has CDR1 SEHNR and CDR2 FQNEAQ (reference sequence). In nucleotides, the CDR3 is TGTGCCAGCAGATCGGGACAGGGGGCGTCTGGCTACACCTTC. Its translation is CASRSGQGASGYTF.

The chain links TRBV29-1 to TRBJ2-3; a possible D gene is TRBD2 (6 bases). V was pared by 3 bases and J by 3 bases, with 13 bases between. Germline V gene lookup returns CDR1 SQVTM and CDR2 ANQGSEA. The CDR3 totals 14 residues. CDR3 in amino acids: CSVDYRGLTDTQYF. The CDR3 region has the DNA TGCAGCGTTGATTATCGGGGGTTGACAGATACGCAGTATTTT.

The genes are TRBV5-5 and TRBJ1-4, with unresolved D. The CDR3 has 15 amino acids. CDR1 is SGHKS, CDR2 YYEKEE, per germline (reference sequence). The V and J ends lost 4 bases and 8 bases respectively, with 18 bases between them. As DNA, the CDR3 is TGTGCCAGCAGCCCCGGGGTGTTACTAGGGGAAAAACTGTTTTTT. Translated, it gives CASSPGVLLGEKLFF.

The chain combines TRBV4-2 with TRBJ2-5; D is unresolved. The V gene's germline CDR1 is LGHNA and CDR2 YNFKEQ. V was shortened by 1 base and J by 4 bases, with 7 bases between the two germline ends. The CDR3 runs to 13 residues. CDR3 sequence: CASSQGARETQYF. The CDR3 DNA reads TGTGCCAGCAGCCAAGGCGCAAGAGAGACCCAGTACTTC.